This entry lists 20 T cell receptor beta chains sequenced from one sample in a study of blood T cell repertoires in COVID-19. Assay used: immunoSEQ multiplex PCR; TCRdb lists only in-frame clones, some missing. Of 80,000 to 95,000 clones in the sample, 87% were seen once. Sequencing used peripheral blood. These receptors were obtained from a woman aged 50 to 65 with active or convalescent COVID-19.

The V and J genes are TRBV6-6 and TRBJ1-4; the match to TRBD1 covers 8 bases. Looked up from germline, CDR1 is MNHNY and CDR2 is SVGAGI (reference sequence). The V gene end was trimmed by 6 bases and the J gene end by 7 bases; junction bases not matched to a gene: 4. The CDR3 consists of 13 residues. The CDR3 DNA reads as TGTGCCAGCAGAGGTCAGGGGGCTGAAAAACTGTTTTTT. Encoded protein: CASRGQGAEKLFF.

V and J are TRBV2 and TRBJ2-1; TRBD1 aligns across 8 bases. The CDR3 sequence is 15 residues long. CDR1 and CDR2 (germline): SNHLY, FYNNEI. V trimming: 7 bases; J trimming: 0 bases; junction bases outside the gene matches: 5. For the CDR3, the DNA is TGTGCCAGCACAGGGGGCGGACTCTCCTACAATGAGCAGTTCTTC. Translated: CASTGGGLSYNEQFF.

V and J are TRBV6-4 and TRBJ2-2; D call uncertain. The CDR3 length is 13 residues. Germline loops: CDR1 MRHNA, CDR2 SNTAGT. V shed 8 bases and J shed 0 bases, with 7 bases lying between them. CDR3 nucleotide sequence: TGTGCCAGCTCGGTCGCGAACACCGGGGAGCTGTTTTTT. The encoded protein is CASSVANTGELFF.

CDR3 coding DNA: TGTGCCAGCAGCCTCAAGGTTCAGGGGGACTCGGGGGCCAACGTCCTGACTTTC. It yields the protein CASSLKVQGDSGANVLTF. J is TRBJ2-6 and V is TRBV7-2; possibly TRBD1 for D (7 bases). The CDR3 contains 18 residues. The V gene lost 5 bases and the J gene lost 4 bases, with 21 bases spanning the gap. Germline V gene lookup returns CDR1 SGHTA and CDR2 FQGNSA.

The chain links TRBV19 to TRBJ1-2; D is unclear. V lost 7 bases and J 3 bases, leaving 18 bases between the germline ends. Germline V gene data show CDR1 as LNHDA and CDR2 as SQIVND (reference sequence). This CDR3 region has 15 residues. CDR3 in DNA: TGTGCCAGTACCGAAGCCCACAGTTTGGACTATGGCTACACCTTC. This encodes CASTEAHSLDYGYTF.

For this clone: Different DNA sequences within this sample yield the same CDR3. The chain has TRBV2 and TRBJ2-5; weak D call: TRBD1 (6 bases). V lost 0 bases and J 2 bases, leaving 13 bases between the germline ends. The CDR3 runs 16 residues. CDR1 and CDR2 (germline): SNHLY, FYNNEI. The chain's CDR3 is CASSEAGPDRQETQYF. CDR3 in DNA: TGTGCCAGCAGTGAAGCAGGACCGGACAGACAAGAGACCCAGTACTTC.

The gene calls are TRBV7-3 and TRBJ2-3; 12 nucleotides line up with TRBD2. CDR3 length: 14 residues. Germline CDR1 is SGHTA and CDR2 is FQGTGA. V shed 2 bases and J 14 bases; nucleotides not matched to a gene: 8. The CDR3 protein is CASSLQLAGGNLYF. The CDR3 region has the DNA TGTGCCAGCAGCTTACAGCTAGCGGGGGGGAATCTGTATTTT. The full variable domain, in which reference TRBV7-3 and TRBJ2-3 provide the parts outside the CDR3, is GAGVSQTPSNKVTEKGKYVELRCDPISGHTALYWYRQSLGQGPEFLIYFQGTGAADDSGLPNDRFFAVRPEGSVSTLKIQRTERGDSAVYLCASSLQLAGGNLYFGPGTRLTVL.

J is TRBJ1-2 and V is TRBV7-2; 8 nucleotides align to TRBD1. This CDR3 region has 16 residues. V shed 5 bases, J shed 6 bases, and the junction held 14 bases outside the gene matches. The germline CDR1 and CDR2 sequences are SGHTA and FQGNSA. The CDR3 protein is CASSPAPGQALNGYTF. The CDR3 coding sequence is TGTGCCAGCAGCCCAGCGCCGGGACAGGCACTCAATGGCTACACCTTC.

This chain joins TRBV6-5 and TRBJ1-4, with D tentatively TRBD1 (5 bases). This CDR3 has 14 amino acids. The V and J ends lost 6 bases and 1 base respectively, with 9 bases between them. From germline, CDR1 is MNHEY and CDR2 SVGAGI. Here the CDR3 reads CASSRQLTNEKLFF. The CDR3 nucleotides are TGTGCCAGCAGCAGACAGTTAACTAATGAAAAACTGTTTTTT.

CDR3 loop: CASSLVGRSSYTQYF. Here the CDR3 DNA reads TGTGCCAGCAGCTTAGTGGGCAGGTCGTCCTATACGCAGTATTTT. The gene calls are TRBV5-6 and TRBJ2-3; D is ambiguous. CDR1 is SGHDT and CDR2 is YYEEEE in the germline V gene. V dropped 2 bases and J dropped 7 bases, with 17 bases sitting between them. This CDR3 has 15 residues.

The chain is built from TRBV7-2 and TRBJ1-5, with 7 bases aligning to TRBD1. V was pared by 5 bases and J by 5 bases, with 6 bases of the junction left unmatched. Per the germline V gene, CDR1 is SGHTA and CDR2 is FQGNSA. The CDR3 contains 14 residues. CDR3 amino acids: CASSQQGRDQPQHF. DNA for the CDR3: TGTGCCAGCAGCCAACAGGGGCGAGATCAGCCCCAGCATTTT.

V usage is TRBV7-2 and J usage is TRBJ2-7, with TRBD1 matching over 11 bases. In germline, CDR1 is SGHTA, CDR2 FQGNSA. The CDR3 covers 16 residues. With V trimmed by 1 base and J by 6 bases, 8 bases remained unmatched. The DNA of the CDR3 is TGTGCCAGCAGCTTAGTTCTGGGACAGGGGGTCGGCGAGCAGTACTTC. The encoded protein is CASSLVLGQGVGEQYF.

The chain uses TRBV5-4 and TRBJ1-1; 7 bases line up with TRBD1. CDR3 length: 16 residues. Germline assignment: CDR1 SGHNT and CDR2 YYREEE (reference sequence). V lost 4 bases, J lost 1 base, and 10 bases stayed unmatched. CDR3 region: CASSPGTEYQNTEAFF. The CDR3 DNA follows: TGTGCCAGCAGCCCAGGGACAGAGTATCAGAACACTGAAGCTTTCTTT.

The chain recombines TRBV28 with TRBJ2-7, with 9 bases fitting TRBD1. V trimming: 6 bases; J trimming: 1 base; junction bases outside the gene matches: 7. This CDR3 has 15 amino acids. From germline, CDR1 is MDHEN and CDR2 SYDVKM. DNA for the CDR3: TGTGCCAGCAGATTTCGGACAGGGGCTTCCTACGAGCAGTACTTC. Amino acid sequence: CASRFRTGASYEQYF.

The gene calls are TRBV19 and TRBJ1-2; no firm D call. The ends were cut back, 8 bases at V and 0 bases at J, with 4 bases in the middle. The CDR3 extends over 11 amino acids. CDR1 is LNHDA and CDR2 is SQIVND in the germline V gene (reference sequence). The CDR3 DNA follows: TGTGCCAGTCAGACTAACTATGGCTACACCTTC. Protein sequence: CASQTNYGYTF.

The chain uses TRBV30 and TRBJ1-5; D ambiguous. This CDR3 has 13 residues. Per germline, CDR1 GTSNPN and CDR2 SVGIG (reference sequence). V gave up 2 bases and J gave up 1 base, with 6 bases separating them. The CDR3, as DNA: TGTGCCTGGAGTTCGGTCAGCAATCAGCCCCAGCATTTT. This encodes CAWSSVSNQPQHF.

J is TRBJ2-2 and V is TRBV11-2; a possible D gene is TRBD1 (7 bases). This CDR3 has 15 amino acids. The V gene lost 5 bases and the J gene lost 5 bases, with 15 bases spanning the gap. The germline CDR1 and CDR2 sequences are SGHAT and FQNNGV. The CDR3 nucleotides are TGTGCCAGCAGCGATACAGGGGCGGGGACCGGGGAGCTGTTTTTT. This sequence encodes CASSDTGAGTGELFF.

The chain has TRBV6-5 and TRBJ1-1; 7 bases are a match to TRBD1. This CDR3 spans 15 amino acids. Germline CDR1 is MNHEY and CDR2 is SVGAGI. The junction had 6 bases not matched to a gene; V was cut back by 0 bases and J by 5 bases. Written as DNA, the CDR3 is TGTGCCAGCAGTTACTCTAGACGACAGGGAACTGAAGCTTTCTTT. Encoded protein: CASSYSRRQGTEAFF.

This chain links TRBV7-9 with TRBJ2-7; the D gene is possibly TRBD1 (6 bases). CDR3 length equals 15 residues. Germline lookup yields CDR1 SEHNR and CDR2 FQNEAQ (reference sequence). V lost 2 bases, J lost 3 bases, and 14 bases lay in between. In DNA form, the CDR3 reads TGTGCCAGCAGCTTACAATCAGGGGTTCTCTACGAGCAGTACTTC. It yields the protein CASSLQSGVLYEQYF.

The chain recombines TRBV4-1 with TRBJ1-1; TRBD1 matches at 8 bases. With V trimmed by 1 base and J by 4 bases, 5 bases remained unmatched. This CDR3 has 15 amino acids. Germline V gene sequence: CDR1 MGHRA, CDR2 YSYEKL. This chain's CDR3 is CASSQVQGAVTEAFF. The CDR3 region has the DNA TGCGCCAGCAGCCAAGTTCAGGGGGCGGTCACTGAAGCTTTCTTT.